A single sample gave rise to the 26 T cell receptor beta chains below, sequenced in a study of CD8 T cells in Susac syndrome. RNA was extracted with the RNeasy kit, and a quantity of roughly 0.5 to 1 ug was reverse transcribed using random hexamers. TCRdb reprocessed the immunoSEQ multiplex PCR reads with MiXCR, giving one entry per CDR3 protein. The sample contains more than 100,000 distinct CDR3 sequences, around 85% of which appear only once. Sequencing input: CD8+ T cells from PBMCs. These receptors originate from a human donor with multiple sclerosis.

This clonotype came up a few times. The gene calls are TRBV6-2 or TRBV6-3 and TRBJ2-7; 9 bases match TRBD1. The CDR3 consists of 15 residues. V dropped 7 bases and J dropped 0; count of bases not matched to a gene: 7. Germline V gene lookup returns CDR1 MNHEY and CDR2 SVGEGT. The CDR3 bases are TGTGCCAGCACCCTCCGACAGGGGGACTCCTACGAGCAGTACTTC. Translating it yields CASTLRQGDSYEQYF.

V usage is TRBV13 and J usage is TRBJ2-3; 8 bases match TRBD1. Germline V gene lookup returns CDR1 PRHDT and CDR2 FYEKMQ (reference sequence). This CDR3 is 15 amino acids long. The V and J ends lost 5 bases and 1 base, in that order; junction bases with no gene match: 5. Written as DNA, the CDR3 is TGTGCCAGCAGCGAATTGACAGGGGGCACAGATACGCAGTATTTT. Encoded protein: CASSELTGGTDTQYF.

The chain employs TRBV10-3 and TRBJ1-1, with D maybe TRBD1 (5 bases). The CDR3 extends over 15 amino acids. CDR1 is ENHRY, CDR2 SYGVKD, per germline. The ends were cut back, 3 bases at V and 4 bases at J, with 15 bases in the middle. The CDR3 is CAISDAGHWGTEAFF. DNA for the CDR3: TGTGCCATCAGTGACGCCGGACACTGGGGCACTGAAGCTTTCTTT.

This clonotype occurred a few times. The chain recombines TRBV4-1 with TRBJ2-5; no definite D call. The germline V gene encodes CDR1 MGHRA and CDR2 YSYEKL. Trimming shortened V by 0 bases and J by 9 bases, and 14 bases separated the two germline ends. There are 14 residues in the CDR3. CDR3 DNA sequence: TGCGCCAGCAGCCAAGACAACGATGTAGCCGCCCAGTACTTC. This translates into CASSQDNDVAAQYF.

The gene calls are TRBV5-4 and TRBJ1-2, with D maybe TRBD1 (6 bases). Trimming left V 3 bases short and J 8 bases short, with 14 bases between. The germline gives CDR1 SGHNT, CDR2 YYREEE (reference sequence). The CDR3 runs 13 residues. CDR3: CASSWRQASGYTF. The CDR3 nucleotides are TGTGCCAGCAGCTGGAGACAGGCTAGCGGCTACACCTTC.

This chain links TRBV4-1 with TRBJ1-2; unclear D gene. The CDR3 spans 16 residues. Germline CDR1 MGHRA, CDR2 YSYEKL. Trimming removed 0 bases from V and 4 bases from J, with 15 bases in between. The CDR3 region has the DNA TGCGCCAGCAGCCAAGATCTGACCCTGCCGGCCTATGGCTACACCTTC. The encoded protein is CASSQDLTLPAYGYTF.

V is TRBV2 and J is TRBJ1-4; D ambiguous. V was clipped by 5 bases and J by 10 bases, with 20 bases between them. Per the germline V gene, CDR1 is SNHLY and CDR2 is FYNNEI. The CDR3 totals 15 residues. Written as DNA, the CDR3 is TGTGCCAGCAGTAGGCAGGACTCCCTGTCTGGAAAACTGTTTTTT. It is translated as CASSRQDSLSGKLFF. Full variable domain (rest looked up from reference TRBV2 and TRBJ1-4): EPEVTQTPSHQVTQMGQEVILRCVPISNHLYFYWYRQILGQKVEFLVSFYNNEISEKSEIFDDQFSVERPDGSNFTLKIRSTKLEDSAMYFCASSRQDSLSGKLFFGSGTQLSVL.

The J gene is TRBJ2-7, the V gene TRBV7-8, with TRBD2 matching 8 bases. Germline V gene data show CDR1 as SGHVS and CDR2 as FQNEAQ. The V gene end was trimmed by 5 bases and the J gene end by 0 bases; junction bases not matched to a gene: 6. CDR3 length: 15 amino acids. The CDR3 loop is CASSRLARRSYEQYF. The CDR3 DNA is TGTGCCAGCAGCCGACTAGCGAGGCGCTCCTACGAGCAGTACTTC.

The CDR3 region has the DNA TGTGCCAGTAGTCTCCTGGCTACAGATACGCAGTATTTT. Its translation: CASSLLATDTQYF. The chain links TRBV27 to TRBJ2-3, with D hard to call. The V gene lost 9 bases and the J gene lost 3 bases, with 13 bases spanning the gap. This CDR3 spans 13 amino acids. CDR1 and CDR2 (germline): MNHEY, SMNVEV (reference sequence).

This chain connects TRBV13 to TRBJ1-1; D uncertain. Germline-derived CDR1 and CDR2 are PRHDT and FYEKMQ (reference sequence). V gave up 5 bases and J gave up 8 bases, with 9 bases separating them. The CDR3 covers 11 residues. Written as DNA, the CDR3 is TGTGCCAGCAGCGGAACCCCAGAAGCTTTCTTT. It encodes CASSGTPEAFF.

The chain carries TRBV7-2 and TRBJ2-1; 7 bases map to TRBD2. The junction had 7 bases not matched to a gene; V was cut back by 1 base and J by 7 bases. CDR3 size: 15 residues. Germline V lookup: CDR1 SGHTA, CDR2 FQGNSA. The CDR3 DNA sequence: TGTGCCAGCAGCTTAGGTGGGAGGGGACGTAATGAGCAGTTCTTC. It codes for CASSLGGRGRNEQFF.

This chain uses TRBV4-1 with TRBJ2-3; D remains unclear. Trimming stripped 4 bases from V and 3 bases from J, with 11 bases between. CDR1 and CDR2 from the germline V gene are MGHRA and YSYEKL. The CDR3 extends over 14 amino acids. CDR3 DNA sequence: TGCGCCAGCAGCCTGAATATTCGGACAGATACGCAGTATTTT. As protein: CASSLNIRTDTQYF.

The rearrangement joins TRBV18 to TRBJ2-3, with 8 bases lining up with TRBD2. J lost 1 base, V lost 4 bases, and 4 bases had no gene match. The CDR3 extends over 15 amino acids. Per germline, CDR1 KGHSH and CDR2 LQKENI. In DNA, the CDR3 is TGTGCCAGCTCACAAGCGGGAGCGCGCACAGATACGCAGTATTTT. Translating it yields CASSQAGARTDTQYF.

The CDR3 DNA follows: TGTGCCACCAGTGATCCCAGCAGGGGCTATGGCTACACCTTC. It is translated as CATSDPSRGYGYTF. The chain is built from TRBV24-1 and TRBJ1-2; a possible D gene is TRBD1 (6 bases). Germline lookup yields CDR1 KGHDR and CDR2 SFDVKD. CDR3 length: 14 residues. With 3 bases removed from V and 4 bases from J, the gap between germline ends came to 11 bases.

This clonotype was recorded a few times. This chain connects TRBV19 to TRBJ1-1; D is uncertain. CDR3 size: 13 residues. Per germline, CDR1 LNHDA and CDR2 SQIVND (reference sequence). V lost 8 bases and J lost 0, with 10 bases in between. The CDR3 nucleotides read TGTGCCAGTTCAGACCGGATGAACACTGAAGCTTTCTTT. Its translation: CASSDRMNTEAFF.

CDR3 coding DNA: TGTGCCAGCAGTTACCCTCAGGGTTCGGTCACTGAAGCTTTCTTT. It encodes CASSYPQGSVTEAFF. This chain joins TRBV6-2 or TRBV6-3 and TRBJ1-1; TRBD1 might be the D (5 bases). Looked up from germline, CDR1 is MNHEY and CDR2 is SVGEGT. This CDR3 spans 15 amino acids. V was cut by 2 bases and J by 4 bases, with 14 bases left in between.

The chain links TRBV6-5 to TRBJ2-5, with 15 bases that match TRBD2. Germline CDR1 and CDR2: MNHEY and SVGAGI. V lost 4 bases to trimming and J lost 5 bases; unmatched junction nucleotides: 8. CDR3 length equals 17 residues. CDR3 sequence (DNA): TGTGCCAGCAGTTCTTGGACTAGCGGGAGGGACGGGGAGACCCAGTACTTC. It translates to CASSSWTSGRDGETQYF.

CDR3 loop: CASSPSGAGGSYEQYF. CDR3 DNA sequence: TGTGCCAGCAGCCCGAGTGGCGCGGGGGGTTCGTACGAGCAGTACTTC. V usage is TRBV13 and J usage is TRBJ2-7; 8 bases match TRBD2. Germline V gene data show CDR1 as PRHDT and CDR2 as FYEKMQ (reference sequence). V shed 5 bases and J 4 bases; nucleotides not matched to a gene: 13. The CDR3 contains 16 residues.

The chain links TRBV27 to TRBJ1-1; possible D gene TRBD1, 6 bases. The V end lost 7 bases, the J end lost 6 bases, and 21 bases lay between the germline ends. The CDR3 loop spans 15 amino acids. The V gene's germline CDR1 is MNHEY and CDR2 SMNVEV (reference sequence). CDR3 in DNA: TGTGCCAGCATCCCCCGAGGGGCGGGGGCCCCTGAAGCTTTCTTT. As protein: CASIPRGAGAPEAFF.

This clonotype has only a few counts. This chain uses TRBV4-2 with TRBJ1-1; D not certain. Between the trimmed V and J ends, which lost 0 bases and 7 bases, there was a span of 9 bases. The length of the CDR3 is 13 residues. Germline V gives CDR1 LGHNA, CDR2 YNFKEQ. The DNA of the CDR3 is TGTGCCAGCAGCCAAGATATGGGCCTTGAAGCTTTCTTT. It codes for CASSQDMGLEAFF.

The chain recombines TRBV6-1 with TRBJ1-1, with D perhaps matching TRBD1 (5 bases). The CDR3 contains 13 residues. V lost 11 bases, J lost 0 bases, and 13 bases lay in between. Per the germline V gene, CDR1 is MNHNS and CDR2 is SASEGT. In nucleotides, the CDR3 is TGTGCCGGGCGGGGGGGGATGAACACTGAAGCTTTCTTT. Amino acids: CAGRGGMNTEAFF.

The rearrangement links TRBV19 to TRBJ1-1; D unclear. The germline gives CDR1 LNHDA, CDR2 SQIVND (reference sequence). Trimming removed 3 bases from V and 2 bases from J, with 16 bases in between. The CDR3 covers 16 residues. The CDR3 loop reads CASSIAAAYRNTEAFF. The CDR3 DNA is TGTGCCAGTAGTATCGCTGCGGCTTACAGAAACACTGAAGCTTTCTTT. Drawing the rest from reference TRBV19 and TRBJ1-1, the complete variable domain is DGGITQSPKYLFRKEGQNVTLSCEQNLNHDAMYWYRQDPGQGLRLIYYSQIVNDFQKGDIAEGYSVSREKKESFPLTVTSAQKNPTAFYLCASSIAAAYRNTEAFFGQGTRLTVV.

The chain recombines TRBV14 with TRBJ1-2; no definite D call. Germline V gene lookup returns CDR1 SGHDN and CDR2 FVKESK. The CDR3 consists of 13 residues. Deletions cut 2 bases from V and 7 bases from J, with 11 bases between. The CDR3 sequence is CASSQMNWVGYTF. CDR3 sequence (DNA): TGTGCCAGCAGCCAAATGAATTGGGTTGGCTACACCTTC.

V is TRBV2 and J is TRBJ2-3; D is uncertain. The CDR3 is made up of 15 amino acids. The V end lost 3 bases, the J end lost 0 bases, and 10 bases lay between the germline ends. Germline V gives CDR1 SNHLY, CDR2 FYNNEI. CDR3 sequence reads: CASSESARSTDTQYF. DNA of the CDR3: TGTGCCAGCAGTGAGTCGGCACGGAGCACAGATACGCAGTATTTT.

In this sample, this clonotype turned up once. The chain recombines TRBV25-1 with TRBJ1-2, with D tentatively TRBD1 (6 bases). The CDR3 is 19 residues long. The ends were cut back, 1 base at V and 3 bases at J, with 24 bases in the middle. The germline V gene has CDR1 MGHDK and CDR2 SYGVNS. The CDR3 sequence: CASSELIGRGFDAYYGYTF. The CDR3 nucleotides are TGTGCCAGCAGTGAATTGATAGGCAGGGGTTTCGACGCTTACTATGGCTACACCTTC.

The chain is built from TRBV6-1 and TRBJ2-7; 8 bases agree with TRBD1. This CDR3 has 14 residues. V trimming: 10 bases; J trimming: 0 bases; junction bases outside the gene matches: 8. Looked up from germline, CDR1 is MNHNS and CDR2 is SASEGT. The CDR3 is CATRGTGSSYEQYF. Written as DNA, the CDR3 is TGTGCCACGCGTGGGACAGGCAGCTCCTACGAGCAGTACTTC.